Listed below are T cell receptor beta chains from one sample, sequenced in a study of sequential checkpoint blockade in melanoma. Clones were sequenced by immunoSEQ multiplex PCR, and TCRdb holds only the in-frame ones, with some missing. The data hold more than 25,000 clones, with roughly 89% observed a single time. The sequencing here drew on CD8+ T cells sorted from blood (inferred from file names), taken from a patient given nivolumab and ipilimumab in sequence. All receptors derive from a human donor with melanoma. Both conserved end residues are trimmed from each CDR3.

v_call: TRBV5-6
cdr3_aa: ASSHWTGTSSYNEQF

v_call: TRBV7-7
cdr3_aa: ASSLSYGRGKNIQY

v_call: TRBV9
cdr3_aa: ASSPSGSGANVLT

v_call: TRBV4-1
cdr3_aa: ASSQDLAGPRSFLF

v_call: TRBV13
cdr3_aa: ASTSGDSPLH

v_call: TRBV13
cdr3_aa: ASSPMGQVLNEQF

v_call: TRBV7-2
cdr3_aa: ASSLPTAPGEQF

v_call: TRBV5-6
cdr3_aa: ASSLTGGFDSGNTIY

v_call: TRBV5-6
cdr3_aa: ASSLGAVKPQH

v_call: TRBV10-3
cdr3_aa: AAATSGSSYEQY

v_call: TRBV28
cdr3_aa: ASSFRGGTEAF

v_call: TRBV27
cdr3_aa: ASSLWRVATTDTQY

v_call: TRBV2
cdr3_aa: ASSEAFGSNSPLH

v_call: TRBV9
cdr3_aa: ASSGPSGRRHEQY

v_call: TRBV19
cdr3_aa: ASSIRLAGGNEQF

v_call: TRBV9
cdr3_aa: ASSPTGEGGYT

v_call: TRBV19
cdr3_aa: ASSLGGSSKNIQY

v_call: TRBV27
cdr3_aa: ASSKQGRYGYT

v_call: TRBV30
cdr3_aa: AWIDYTEAF

v_call: TRBV9
cdr3_aa: ASSDTTGSSYNEQF

v_call: TRBV7-3
cdr3_aa: ASSPGRGNEQY

v_call: TRBV2
cdr3_aa: ASSERRANTGELF

v_call: TRBV4-3
cdr3_aa: ASSPGQTSNYGYT

v_call: TRBV28
cdr3_aa: ASTPERQGRDQPQH

v_call: TRBV2
cdr3_aa: ASSAGKNIQY

v_call: TRBV28
cdr3_aa: ASQQGWGGPDEQY

v_call: TRBV4-2
cdr3_aa: ASSQAAGPSGSPLH

v_call: TRBV13
cdr3_aa: ASSYTGNTEAF

v_call: TRBV28
cdr3_aa: ASRLNRISSYEQY

v_call: TRBV29-1
cdr3_aa: SVGGNEQF

v_call: TRBV30
cdr3_aa: AWTYRDILWLPQETQY

v_call: TRBV2
cdr3_aa: ASSGTSEAYNEQF

v_call: TRBV7-9
cdr3_aa: ASNIRGLAVSEQF

v_call: TRBV15
cdr3_aa: ATSRGSGPGRTDTQY

v_call: TRBV7-3
cdr3_aa: ASSLPGQGNEQY

v_call: TRBV6-5
cdr3_aa: ATAAAINYGYT

v_call: TRBV7-2
cdr3_aa: ASSLLTGAYEQY

v_call: TRBV4-1
cdr3_aa: ASSQVQGETQY

v_call: TRBV4-2
cdr3_aa: ASSQDQRGGESDTQY

v_call: TRBV5-1
cdr3_aa: ASSLGTDNSPLH

v_call: TRBV14
cdr3_aa: ASSQGDYGGTQY

v_call: TRBV7-3
cdr3_aa: ASSSGPPGTGELF

v_call: TRBV7-9
cdr3_aa: ASSFGQNNYGYT

v_call: TRBV13
cdr3_aa: ASSPDRENEKLF

v_call: TRBV4-1
cdr3_aa: ASSHPRGGAFYNEQF

v_call: TRBV6-5
cdr3_aa: ASSSGTNGYT

v_call: TRBV9
cdr3_aa: ASSDPGQGNTIY

v_call: TRBV15
cdr3_aa: ATSNWPPEQFYNEQF

v_call: TRBV4-1
cdr3_aa: ASSQRSADSYGYT

v_call: TRBV4-3
cdr3_aa: ASSQDEMSGANVLT

v_call: TRBV15
cdr3_aa: ATSGGGSQPQH

v_call: TRBV7-9
cdr3_aa: ASSSAGYAEAF

v_call: TRBV28
cdr3_aa: ASSSQTSGRYNEQF

v_call: TRBV6-5
cdr3_aa: ASRPMRNTEAF

v_call: TRBV7-2
cdr3_aa: ASSLDFGRAYNEQF

v_call: TRBV27
cdr3_aa: ATTTAGNEQF

v_call: TRBV5-6
cdr3_aa: ASSYGTGATGELF

v_call: TRBV7-9
cdr3_aa: ASSAGTDEKLF

v_call: TRBV5-1
cdr3_aa: ASSLEHRALNTEAF